Shown below are 12 T cell receptor beta chains from a single sample sequenced in a study of PD-1 blockade in mismatch repair-deficient tumors. Generated by immunoSEQ multiplex PCR, the TCRdb table keeps only in-frame clones and is missing some. Among 56,000 or so clones listed, 81% were seen once. This sample comprised peripheral blood, obtained more than 19 weeks after starting pembrolizumab. These receptors came from an adult with mismatch repair-deficient cancer.

This chain uses TRBV5-4 with TRBJ2-5; D is undetermined. V dropped 0 bases and J dropped 1 base, with 7 bases sitting between them. Germline CDR1 SGHNT, CDR2 YYREEE (reference sequence). There are 14 residues in the CDR3. CDR3 DNA sequence: TGTGCCAGCAGCTTGGCGTCGGTCCAAGAGACCCAGTACTTC. Translating gives CASSLASVQETQYF.

The chain joins TRBV30 to TRBJ1-5; maybe TRBD1 (6 bases). Germline CDR1 is GTSNPN and CDR2 is SVGIG (reference sequence). CDR3 length: 14 residues. Trimming removed 0 bases at V and 6 bases at J, with 12 bases between. CDR3 DNA: TGTGCCTGGAGTGTCGACAGGTCACTTCAGCCCCAGCATTTT. Translating it yields CAWSVDRSLQPQHF.

This chain joins TRBV11-3 and TRBJ2-3; D not certain. This CDR3 has 14 amino acids. V dropped 3 bases and J dropped 0 bases, with 7 bases sitting between them. Germline CDR1 and CDR2: SGHNT and YENEEA. The CDR3 nucleotides are TGTGCCAGCAGCTTGGGCTCTAGCACAGATACGCAGTATTTT. It is translated as CASSLGSSTDTQYF.

This chain links TRBV10-3 with TRBJ1-2; the D is unclear. Germline assignment: CDR1 ENHRY and CDR2 SYGVKD. The V end lost 0 bases, the J end lost 5 bases, and 7 bases lay between the germline ends. This CDR3 region has 13 residues. CDR3: CAISESAAYGYTF. The DNA of the CDR3 is TGTGCCATCAGTGAGTCGGCTGCATATGGCTACACCTTC.

On this clone: A read error may account for a junction end that differs from germline. The chain is built from TRBV7-7 and TRBJ2-2, with a weak D call TRBD1 (6 bases). Germline CDR1 is SSHAT and CDR2 is FNYEAQ (reference sequence). CDR3 size: 14 residues. CDR3 in amino acids: CASTRDKNTGELFF. The DNA of the CDR3 is TGTGCTAGCACTAGGGACAAGAACACCGGGGAGCTGTTTTTT.

CDR3 sequence (DNA): TGCAGCGTCCAGACCCGCGCGCGGAGCGGGGAGCTGTTTTTT. Encoded protein: CSVQTRARSGELFF. This chain joins TRBV29-1 and TRBJ2-2; no definite D call. Germline CDR1 and CDR2: SQVTM and ANQGSEA. The CDR3 consists of 14 residues. V was clipped by 6 bases and J by 7 bases, with 18 bases between them.

The chain links TRBV6-5 to TRBJ2-3; 7 nucleotides line up with TRBD1. The J segment lost 2 bases and the V segment lost 5 bases, leaving 7 bases of the junction unmatched. CDR3 size: 15 residues. Per the germline V gene, CDR1 is MNHEY and CDR2 is SVGAGI. CDR3 DNA: TGTGCCAGCAGTCCCCCCGGGACAGCCACAGATACGCAGTATTTT. It is translated as CASSPPGTATDTQYF.

This clone has a single count. V is TRBV6-1 and J is TRBJ1-5, with TRBD1 matching 11 bases. CDR3 size: 15 residues. With 7 bases clipped from V and 7 bases from J, the junction kept 9 bases outside the gene matches. Germline V CDR1 and CDR2: MNHNS, SASEGT. CDR3 coding DNA: TGTGCCAGCAAGACGGACAGGGGGCAAGGACAGCCCCAGCATTTT. Amino acids: CASKTDRGQGQPQHF.

The rearrangement uses TRBV2 and TRBJ2-7; the match to TRBD2 covers 9 bases. Germline-derived CDR1 and CDR2 are SNHLY and FYNNEI. The CDR3 has 19 residues. Trimming at V came to 1 base and at J to 2 bases, leaving 15 bases not matched to a gene. The DNA for the CDR3 is TGTGCCAGCAGTGAAGGGGTCTGGCGGGAGGGCCGTTCTGCCTACGAGCAGTACTTC. This sequence encodes CASSEGVWREGRSAYEQYF.

This rearrangement joins TRBV28 to TRBJ1-5; no firm D call. CDR3 length: 14 residues. Germline CDR1 and CDR2: MDHEN and SYDVKM. V was shortened by 4 bases and J by 0 bases, with 7 bases between the two germline ends. The CDR3 protein is CASSYISSNQPQHF. CDR3 DNA: TGTGCCAGCAGTTATATCAGTAGCAATCAGCCCCAGCATTTT.

The J gene is TRBJ2-1, the V gene TRBV15; D not certain. The germline CDR1 and CDR2 sequences are LNHNV and YYDKDF (reference sequence). The CDR3 runs to 19 residues. V lost 0 bases and J 0 bases, leaving 18 bases between the germline ends. CDR3 in amino acids: CATSRDSRYVPSSYNEQFF. CDR3 bases: TGTGCCACCAGCAGAGATTCGCGGTACGTACCGAGCTCCTACAATGAGCAGTTCTTC.

The rearrangement links TRBV7-6 to TRBJ1-1, with TRBD1 as a possible D gene (6 bases). Trimming removed 3 bases at V and 0 bases at J, with 20 bases between. Germline V lookup: CDR1 SGHVS, CDR2 FNYEAQ. The CDR3 has 18 residues. This CDR3 is CASSLRGSGAGVNTEAFF. CDR3 in DNA: TGTGCCAGCAGCTTGAGGGGGTCTGGGGCAGGGGTGAACACTGAAGCTTTCTTT.